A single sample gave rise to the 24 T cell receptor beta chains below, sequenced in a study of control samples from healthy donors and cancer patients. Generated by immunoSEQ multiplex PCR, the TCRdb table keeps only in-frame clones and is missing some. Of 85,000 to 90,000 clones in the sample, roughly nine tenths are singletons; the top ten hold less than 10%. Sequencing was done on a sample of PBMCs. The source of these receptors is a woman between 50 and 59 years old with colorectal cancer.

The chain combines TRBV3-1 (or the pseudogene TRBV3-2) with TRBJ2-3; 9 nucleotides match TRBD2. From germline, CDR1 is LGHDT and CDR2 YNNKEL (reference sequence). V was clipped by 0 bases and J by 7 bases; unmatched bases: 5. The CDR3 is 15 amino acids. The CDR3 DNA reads TGTGCCAGCAGCCAAGATGTGCTAGCGGGACATACGCAGTATTTT. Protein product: CASSQDVLAGHTQYF.

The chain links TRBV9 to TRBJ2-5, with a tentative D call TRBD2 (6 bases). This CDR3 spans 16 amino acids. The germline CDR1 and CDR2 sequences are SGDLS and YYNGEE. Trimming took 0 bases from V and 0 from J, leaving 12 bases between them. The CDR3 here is CASSVGLAEDQETQYF. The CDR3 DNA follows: TGTGCCAGCAGCGTAGGGTTAGCGGAAGACCAAGAGACCCAGTACTTC.

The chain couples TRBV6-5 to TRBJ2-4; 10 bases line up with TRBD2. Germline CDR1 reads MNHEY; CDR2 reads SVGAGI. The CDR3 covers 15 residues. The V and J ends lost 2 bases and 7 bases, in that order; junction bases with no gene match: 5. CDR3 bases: TGTGCCAGCAGTTACGAGCGGGGGGGCCGGAACATTCAGTACTTC. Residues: CASSYERGGRNIQYF.

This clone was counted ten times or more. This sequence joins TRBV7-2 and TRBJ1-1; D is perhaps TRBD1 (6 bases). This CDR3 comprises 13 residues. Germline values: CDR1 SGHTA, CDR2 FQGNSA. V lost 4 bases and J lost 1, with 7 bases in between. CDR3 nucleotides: TGTGCCAGCAGCTGGACAGCGAACACTGAAGCTTTCTTT. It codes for CASSWTANTEAFF.

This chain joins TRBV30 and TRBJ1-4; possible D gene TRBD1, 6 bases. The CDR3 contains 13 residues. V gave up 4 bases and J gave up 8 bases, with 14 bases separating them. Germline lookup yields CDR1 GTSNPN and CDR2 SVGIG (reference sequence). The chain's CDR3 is CAWTGGAGEKLFF. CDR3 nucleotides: TGTGCCTGGACTGGGGGGGCTGGAGAAAAACTGTTTTTT.

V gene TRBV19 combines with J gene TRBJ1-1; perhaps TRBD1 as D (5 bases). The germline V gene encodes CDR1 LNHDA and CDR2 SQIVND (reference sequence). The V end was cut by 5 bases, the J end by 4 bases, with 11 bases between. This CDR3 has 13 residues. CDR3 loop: CASSGWQGTEAFF. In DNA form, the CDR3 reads TGTGCCAGTAGTGGGTGGCAGGGCACTGAAGCTTTCTTT.

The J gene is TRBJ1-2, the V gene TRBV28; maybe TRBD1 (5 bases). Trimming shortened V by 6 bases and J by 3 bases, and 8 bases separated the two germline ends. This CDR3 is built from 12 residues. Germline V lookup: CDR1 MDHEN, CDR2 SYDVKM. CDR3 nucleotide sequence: TGTGCCAGCAGATCGGGACACTATGGCTACACCTTC. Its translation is CASRSGHYGYTF.

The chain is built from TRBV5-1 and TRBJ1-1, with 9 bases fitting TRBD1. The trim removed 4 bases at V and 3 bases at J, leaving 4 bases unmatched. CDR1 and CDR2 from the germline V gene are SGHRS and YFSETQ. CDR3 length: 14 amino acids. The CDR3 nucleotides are TGCGCCAGCAGCAGACGGACAGGGGACACTGAAGCTTTCTTT. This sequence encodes CASSRRTGDTEAFF. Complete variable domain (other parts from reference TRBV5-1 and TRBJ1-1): KAGVTQTPRYLIKTRGQQVTLSCSPISGHRSVSWYQQTPGQGLQFLFEYFSETQRNKGNFPGRFSGRQFSNSRSEMNVSTLELGDSALYLCASSRRTGDTEAFFGQGTRLTVV.

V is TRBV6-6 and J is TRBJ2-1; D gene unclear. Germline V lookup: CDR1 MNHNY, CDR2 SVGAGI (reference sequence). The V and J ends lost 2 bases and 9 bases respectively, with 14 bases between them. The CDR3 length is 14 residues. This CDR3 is CASSYPATPGEQFF. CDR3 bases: TGTGCCAGCAGTTACCCGGCCACCCCGGGTGAGCAGTTCTTC.

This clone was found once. CDR3 loop: CASSSNPVGTDTQYF. The CDR3 DNA reads TGCGCCAGCAGCTCAAACCCGGTGGGCACAGATACGCAGTATTTT. The chain employs TRBV5-1 and TRBJ2-3; D remains ambiguous. The germline CDR1 and CDR2 sequences are SGHRS and YFSETQ. The CDR3 totals 15 residues. V lost 3 bases, J lost 1 base, and 12 bases lay in between. Filled out from reference TRBV5-1 and TRBJ2-3, the complete variable domain reads KAGVTQTPRYLIKTRGQQVTLSCSPISGHRSVSWYQQTPGQGLQFLFEYFSETQRNKGNFPGRFSGRQFSNSRSEMNVSTLELGDSALYLCASSSNPVGTDTQYFGPGTRLTVL.

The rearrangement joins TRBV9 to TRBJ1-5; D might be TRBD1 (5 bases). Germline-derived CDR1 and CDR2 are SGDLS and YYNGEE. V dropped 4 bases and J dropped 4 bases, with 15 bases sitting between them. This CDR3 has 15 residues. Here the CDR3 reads CASSPTATINQPQHF. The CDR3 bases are TGTGCCAGCAGCCCGACAGCCACAATTAATCAGCCCCAGCATTTT.

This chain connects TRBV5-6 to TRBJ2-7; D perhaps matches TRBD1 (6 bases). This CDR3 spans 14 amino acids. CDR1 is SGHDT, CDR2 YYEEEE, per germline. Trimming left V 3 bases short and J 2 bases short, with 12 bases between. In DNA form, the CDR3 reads TGTGCCAGCAGCTCCGGACAGAGCGCCTACGAGCAGTACGTC. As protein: CASSSGQSAYEQYV.

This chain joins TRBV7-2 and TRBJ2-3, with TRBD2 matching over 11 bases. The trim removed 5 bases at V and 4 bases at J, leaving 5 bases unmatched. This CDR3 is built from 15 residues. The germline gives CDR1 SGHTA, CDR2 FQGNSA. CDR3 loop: CASSALAGGPDTQYF. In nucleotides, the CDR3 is TGTGCCAGCAGCGCCCTAGCGGGGGGACCAGATACGCAGTATTTT.

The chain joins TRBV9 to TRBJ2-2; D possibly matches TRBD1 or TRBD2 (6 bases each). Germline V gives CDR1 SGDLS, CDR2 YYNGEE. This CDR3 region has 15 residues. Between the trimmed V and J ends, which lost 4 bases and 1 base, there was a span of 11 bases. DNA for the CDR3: TGTGCCAGCAGCAGAGGGGGGTGGAACACCGGGGAGCTGTTTTTT. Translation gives CASSRGGWNTGELFF.

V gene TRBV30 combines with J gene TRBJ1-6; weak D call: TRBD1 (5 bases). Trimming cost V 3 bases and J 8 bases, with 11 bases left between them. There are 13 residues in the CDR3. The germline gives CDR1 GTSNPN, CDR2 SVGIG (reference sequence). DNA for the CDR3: TGTGCCTGGAGAACGATGGGGGATTCACCCCTCCACTTT. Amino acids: CAWRTMGDSPLHF.

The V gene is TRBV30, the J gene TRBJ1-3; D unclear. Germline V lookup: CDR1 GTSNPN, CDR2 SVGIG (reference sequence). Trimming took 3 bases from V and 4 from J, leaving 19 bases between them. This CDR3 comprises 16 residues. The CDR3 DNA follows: TGTGCCTGGAGGAAGGAGCGGAGGGCGAGGGGAAACACCATATATTTT. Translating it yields CAWRKERRARGNTIYF.

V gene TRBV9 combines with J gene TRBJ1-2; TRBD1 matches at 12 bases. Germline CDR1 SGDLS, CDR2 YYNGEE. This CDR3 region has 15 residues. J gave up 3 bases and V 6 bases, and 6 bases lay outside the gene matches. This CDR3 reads CASTGTGGGYYGYTF. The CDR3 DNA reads TGTGCCAGCACCGGGACAGGGGGCGGTTACTATGGCTACACCTTC.

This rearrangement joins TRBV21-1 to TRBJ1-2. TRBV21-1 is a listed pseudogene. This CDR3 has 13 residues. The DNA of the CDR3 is TGTGCCAGCAGCAGCGCGGGAAACTATGGCTACACCTTC. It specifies CASSSAGNYGYTF.

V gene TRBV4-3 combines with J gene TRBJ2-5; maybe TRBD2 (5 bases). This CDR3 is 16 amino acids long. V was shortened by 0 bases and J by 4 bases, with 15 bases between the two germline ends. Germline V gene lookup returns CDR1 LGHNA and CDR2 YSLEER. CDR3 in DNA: TGCGCCAGCAGCCAAGATTACAAGGGAGCAGGAGAGACCCAGTACTTC. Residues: CASSQDYKGAGETQYF.

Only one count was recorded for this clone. The CDR3 coding sequence is TGCGCCAGCAGCAGGGGGCAAGACACTGAAGCTTTCTTT. It codes for CASSRGQDTEAFF. This sequence joins TRBV5-1 and TRBJ1-1, with 7 bases aligning to TRBD1. The germline CDR1 and CDR2 sequences are SGHRS and YFSETQ. The V and J ends lost 4 bases and 3 bases, in that order; junction bases with no gene match: 3. CDR3 size: 13 residues.

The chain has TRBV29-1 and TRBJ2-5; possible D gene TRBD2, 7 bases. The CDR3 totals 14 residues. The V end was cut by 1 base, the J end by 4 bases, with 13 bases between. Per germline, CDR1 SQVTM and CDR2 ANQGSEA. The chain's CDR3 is CSVEGGGQGETQYF. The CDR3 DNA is TGCAGCGTTGAAGGCGGGGGCCAGGGAGAGACCCAGTACTTC.

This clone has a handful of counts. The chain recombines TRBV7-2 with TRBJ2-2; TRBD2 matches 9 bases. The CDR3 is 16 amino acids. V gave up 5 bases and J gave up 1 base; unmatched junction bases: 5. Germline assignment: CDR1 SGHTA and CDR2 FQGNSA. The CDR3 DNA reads TGTGCCAGCAGCCCCGGACTAGCGAAGAACACCGGGGAGCTGTTTTTT. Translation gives CASSPGLAKNTGELFF. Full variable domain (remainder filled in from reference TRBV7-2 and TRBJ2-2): GAGVSQSPSNKVTEKGKDVELRCDPISGHTALYWYRQSLGQGLEFLIYFQGNSAPDKSGLPSDRFSAERTGGSVSTLTIQRTQQEDSAVYLCASSPGLAKNTGELFFGEGSRLTVL.

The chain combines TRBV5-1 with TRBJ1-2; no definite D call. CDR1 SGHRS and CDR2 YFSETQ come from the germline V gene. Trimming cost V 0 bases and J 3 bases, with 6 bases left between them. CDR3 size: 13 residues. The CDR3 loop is CASSLADDYGYTF. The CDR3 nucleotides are TGCGCCAGCAGCTTGGCCGACGACTATGGCTACACCTTC.

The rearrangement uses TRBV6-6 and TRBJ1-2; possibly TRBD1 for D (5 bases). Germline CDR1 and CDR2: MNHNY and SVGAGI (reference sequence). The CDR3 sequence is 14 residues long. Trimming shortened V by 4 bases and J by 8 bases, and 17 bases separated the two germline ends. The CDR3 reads CASSSLGEQGGYTF. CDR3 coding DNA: TGTGCCAGCAGTTCATTAGGGGAGCAGGGCGGCTACACCTTC.